A single sample gave rise to the 20 T cell receptor beta chains below, sequenced in a study of CD8 T cells in ankylosing spondylitis. Whole-study findings and limits: A TCR beta motif of under 10 highly homologous variants appeared characteristic of ankylosing spondylitis blood.

The antigens of these receptors remain unknown. TCRdb re-called the 5' RACE reads with MiXCR, one entry per CDR3 protein. This sample has some 800,000 distinct CDR3 sequences; around 11% occur once, and the top ten carry less than 0.65%. The sample was blood, either unsorted or a sorted T cell fraction (not recorded which). All receptors come from a male donor with ankylosing spondylitis.

The chain uses TRBV29-1 and TRBJ2-3, with 9 bases aligning to TRBD1. CDR1 and CDR2 (germline): SQVTM, ANQGSEA. Trimming took 4 bases from V and 4 from J; bases not matched to a gene: 9. The CDR3 loop spans 15 amino acids. CDR3 residues: CSVARQGGAADTQYF. In DNA form, the CDR3 reads TGCAGCGTTGCTAGACAGGGGGGGGCGGCAGATACGCAGTATTTT.

This clonotype has a count of ten or more. The rearrangement links TRBV27 to TRBJ1-3, with D uncertain. Germline V gene sequence: CDR1 MNHEY, CDR2 SMNVEV (reference sequence). The V end was cut by 2 bases, the J end by 8 bases, with 10 bases between. This CDR3 comprises 13 residues. The CDR3 bases are TGTGCCAGCAGTTTAGTAGCGAGGGACACCATATATTTT. Encoded protein: CASSLVARDTIYF.

The chain employs TRBV7-2 and TRBJ2-7, with 8 bases that match TRBD2. The germline V gene encodes CDR1 SGHTA and CDR2 FQGNSA. V dropped 1 base and J dropped 0; count of bases not matched to a gene: 5. CDR3 size: 16 residues. CDR3 DNA sequence: TGTGCCAGCAGCTTAGATCCTAGCGGGTACTCCTACGAGCAGTACTTC. The encoded protein is CASSLDPSGYSYEQYF.

The chain has TRBV5-1 and TRBJ1-2; D may be TRBD1 (6 bases). This CDR3 has 14 residues. Trimming took 1 base from V and 5 from J, leaving 12 bases between them. CDR1 and CDR2 (germline): SGHRS, YFSETQ. CDR3 loop: CASSLRDTEYGYTF. In DNA form, the CDR3 reads TGCGCCAGCAGCTTGAGGGACACCGAATATGGCTACACCTTC.

This chain links TRBV25-1 with TRBJ2-2; the D is unclear. The CDR3 is 15 amino acids. The germline gives CDR1 MGHDK, CDR2 SYGVNS. The V gene lost 3 bases and the J gene lost 0 bases, with 8 bases spanning the gap. CDR3 DNA: TGTGCCAGCAGTGATATGGTTCCGAACACCGGGGAGCTGTTTTTT. This encodes CASSDMVPNTGELFF.

This clonotype was seen repeatedly, ten times or more. V is TRBV20-1 and J is TRBJ2-2; TRBD2 matches 7 bases. The V segment lost 4 bases and the J segment 4 bases; nucleotides outside the gene matches: 6. The CDR3 covers 14 residues. Germline values: CDR1 DFQATT, CDR2 SNEGSKA (reference sequence). In nucleotides, the CDR3 is TGCAGTGCTACAAGGGGAGGGCCCACCGGGGAGCTGTTTTTT. The encoded protein is CSATRGGPTGELFF.

About this clonotype itself: A much larger clone sits a single nucleotide away, making a read error possible. The rearrangement joins TRBV6-5 to TRBJ1-5, with no clear D. CDR3 length: 13 residues. Germline CDR1 and CDR2: MNHEY and SVGAGI. The CDR3 protein is CATSYSVDQPQHF. The CDR3 nucleotides are TGTGCCACCAGTTACAGCGTTGATCAGCCCCAGCATTTT.

This clonotype was found a few times. This chain links TRBV2 with TRBJ2-2, with a possible D match to TRBD2 (6 bases). Germline values: CDR1 SNHLY, CDR2 FYNNEI. This CDR3 comprises 16 residues. V shed 6 bases and J shed 3 bases, with 17 bases lying between them. For the CDR3, the DNA is TGTGCCAGCAGGATGACCCCGGGACTTCACACCGGGGAGCTGTTTTTT. Residues: CASRMTPGLHTGELFF.

This clonotype was seen a handful of times. The V call is TRBV7-2, the J call TRBJ1-2; perhaps TRBD1 as D (6 bases). Trimming pared 4 bases from V and 2 bases from J, leaving 11 bases between. The CDR3 sequence is 14 residues long. Germline-derived CDR1 and CDR2 are SGHTA and FQGNSA. The CDR3 region has the DNA TGTGCCAGCAGCTCCTTGGACAGAAACTATGGCTACACCTTC. It yields the protein CASSSLDRNYGYTF.

The chain is built from TRBV20-1 and TRBJ2-3, with no clear D. V shed 3 bases and J shed 2 bases, with 12 bases lying between them. CDR1 is DFQATT and CDR2 is SNEGSKA in the germline V gene (reference sequence). The CDR3 has 14 residues. In nucleotides, the CDR3 is TGCAGTGCTAGGTCCCCAGGTATCACAGATACGCAGTATTTT. The encoded protein is CSARSPGITDTQYF.

This clonotype appeared many times. J is TRBJ2-7 and V is TRBV29-1; TRBD1 aligns across 7 bases. Germline V CDR1 and CDR2: SQVTM, ANQGSEA. The CDR3 has 13 residues. Germline trimming cut 4 bases from V and 6 bases from J; bases unmatched to any gene: 9. CDR3 sequence: CSVAQGVNSEQYF. The CDR3 bases are TGCAGCGTTGCGCAGGGGGTCAACTCCGAGCAGTACTTC.

V gene TRBV15 combines with J gene TRBJ2-7; no firm D call. The length of the CDR3 is 14 residues. Germline V gene lookup returns CDR1 LNHNV and CDR2 YYDKDF (reference sequence). V was trimmed by 6 bases and J by 2 bases, leaving 14 bases between them. CDR3 sequence reads: CATSRRNTPYEQYF. The CDR3 DNA sequence: TGTGCCACCAGTCGGCGGAATACCCCCTACGAGCAGTACTTC.

This clonotype appeared many times. The rearrangement uses TRBV20-1 and TRBJ2-7; D uncertain. This CDR3 has 11 amino acids. V lost 3 bases and J lost 0, with 3 bases in between. Germline CDR1 reads DFQATT; CDR2 reads SNEGSKA (reference sequence). The CDR3 is CSASISYEQYF. CDR3 DNA: TGCAGTGCTAGTATCTCCTACGAGCAGTACTTC.

This clonotype was picked up a small number of times. The V call is TRBV28, the J call TRBJ2-7; 12 nucleotides align to TRBD2. The CDR3 loop spans 16 amino acids. CDR1 and CDR2 from the germline V gene are MDHEN and SYDVKM. With V trimmed by 2 bases and J by 2 bases, 4 bases remained unmatched. The DNA of the CDR3 is TGTGCCAGCAGTTTACCCGGACTAGCGGGGACCTACGAGCAGTACTTC. Translated: CASSLPGLAGTYEQYF.

This chain links TRBV20-1 with TRBJ1-3; D call uncertain. V was shortened by 3 bases and J by 4 bases, with 4 bases between the two germline ends. Germline-derived CDR1 and CDR2 are DFQATT and SNEGSKA (reference sequence). This CDR3 has 11 amino acids. The CDR3, as DNA: TGCAGTGCTAGGGGCGGAAACACCATATATTTT. Protein sequence: CSARGGNTIYF.

CDR3 nucleotide sequence: TGTGCCAGCAGTCGAGGGACAGGGGGAGTAAATACGCAGTATTTT. It translates to CASSRGTGGVNTQYF. The rearrangement links TRBV12-3 or TRBV12-4 to TRBJ2-3; 11 bases match TRBD1. This CDR3 has 15 residues. The ends lost 5 bases at V and 7 bases at J; junction bases unmatched: 8.

The chain links TRBV7-9 to TRBJ2-7, with D perhaps TRBD2 (6 bases). This CDR3 has 13 residues. The germline V gene has CDR1 SEHNR and CDR2 FQNEAQ (reference sequence). Between the trimmed V and J ends, which lost 3 bases and 7 bases, there was a span of 13 bases. CDR3 residues: CASSFAGRGEQYF. Written as DNA, the CDR3 is TGTGCCAGCAGCTTCGCGGGGCGCGGGGAGCAGTACTTC.

The sample holds many counts of this clonotype. J is TRBJ2-5 and V is TRBV12-3 or TRBV12-4, with D perhaps matching TRBD2 (5 bases). This CDR3 spans 13 amino acids. The V end lost 6 bases, the J end lost 7 bases, and 15 bases lay between the germline ends. The CDR3 here is CASRVPDAGTQYF. CDR3 DNA: TGTGCCAGCAGGGTCCCCGACGCGGGGACCCAGTACTTC.

The rearrangement links TRBV6-4 to TRBJ2-2, with D uncertain. The germline V gene has CDR1 MRHNA and CDR2 SNTAGT. CDR3 length equals 11 residues. V lost 8 bases to trimming and J lost 3 bases, with 4 bases between them. The CDR3 DNA reads TGTGCCAGCGGAGACACCGGGGAGCTGTTTTTT. It encodes CASGDTGELFF.

The chain recombines TRBV18 with TRBJ2-5; D not resolved. CDR3 length: 13 amino acids. CDR1 KGHSH and CDR2 LQKENI come from the germline V gene. Trimming removed 2 bases from V and 3 bases from J, with 7 bases in between. The CDR3 region has the DNA TGTGCCAGCTCACCAAATCAGAAAGAGACCCAGTACTTC. Translation: CASSPNQKETQYF.